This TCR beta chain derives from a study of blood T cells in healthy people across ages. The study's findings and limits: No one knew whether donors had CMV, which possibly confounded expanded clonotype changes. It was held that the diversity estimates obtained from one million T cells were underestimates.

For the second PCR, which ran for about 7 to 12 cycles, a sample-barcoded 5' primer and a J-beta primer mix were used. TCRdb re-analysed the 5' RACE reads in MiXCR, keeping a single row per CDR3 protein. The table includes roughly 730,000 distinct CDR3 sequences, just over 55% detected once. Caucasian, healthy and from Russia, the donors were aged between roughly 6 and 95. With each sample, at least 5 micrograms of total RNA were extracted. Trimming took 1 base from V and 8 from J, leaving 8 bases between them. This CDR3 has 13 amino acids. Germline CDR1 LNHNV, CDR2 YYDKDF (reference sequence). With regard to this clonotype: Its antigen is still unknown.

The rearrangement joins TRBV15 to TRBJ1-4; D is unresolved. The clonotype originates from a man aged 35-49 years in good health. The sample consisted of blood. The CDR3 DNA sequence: TGTGCCACCAGCAGAGTGGTGGGGGAAAAACTGTTTTTT. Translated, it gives CATSRVVGEKLFF.